This T cell receptor (beta chain) was recovered during a study of shared clonotypes between healthy human individuals. Germline V gives CDR1 LNHDA, CDR2 SQIVND (reference sequence). The CDR3 has 13 amino acids. V lost 9 bases and J 2 bases, leaving 14 bases between the germline ends. TCRdb's copy holds only in-frame clones and misses some; the assay was immunoSEQ multiplex PCR. In the table there are around 2,000,000 clones, 85% to 95% of which are singletons. Sequences were obtained from naive CD4+ T cells sorted from blood. Indicated subset: CD45RA+ positively selected. The V call is TRBV19, the J call TRBJ2-7; D is perhaps TRBD2 (5 bases). This clonotype was obtained from a man between 18 and 29 years old in good health. The CDR3 region has the DNA TGTGCCAGCAGCCGTAGCGTTCCCTACGAGCAGTACTTC. Translated, it gives CASSRSVPYEQYF.